This T cell receptor beta chain was recovered during a study of CD8 T cells in ankylosing spondylitis. Whole-study findings and limits: Typical of ankylosing spondylitis blood, it appeared, was a TCR beta motif of roughly eight highly homologous variants. Disease-associated clones were reportedly significantly overrepresented in matched ankylosing spondylitis synovial fluid.

Comments on this clonotype: The antigen is undetermined.

TCRdb itself ran the 5' RACE reads through MiXCR, one entry per CDR3 protein. The sample has 150,000 or so distinct CDR3 sequences, about 17% seen once. The germline V gene has CDR1 SEHNR and CDR2 FQNEAQ (reference sequence). The CDR3 extends over 15 amino acids. The V and J ends lost 5 bases and 4 bases respectively, with 15 bases between them. The V and J genes are TRBV7-9 and TRBJ1-5; no reliable D call. Sample: blood, either unsorted or a sorted T cell fraction (not recorded which). This receptor was taken from a male donor with ankylosing spondylitis or in good health (not recorded which). The CDR3 nucleotides read TGTGCCAGCAGCGCAGGTTCTGGGGTGAATCAGCCCCAGCATTTT. Translating gives CASSAGSGVNQPQHF.